Presented here are 26 T cell receptor beta chains from one specimen sequenced in a study of blood T cell repertoires in COVID-19. Here immunoSEQ multiplex PCR was the method, and the copy in TCRdb shows in-frame clones only, minus some. The table records roughly 160,000 clones, about 85% of them present only once. Sequenced material: peripheral blood. These receptors originate from a woman aged 45-60 years with COVID-19, enrolled during active disease.

The chain uses TRBV2 and TRBJ1-6; a weak D match, TRBD1 (6 bases). CDR3 length equals 18 residues. V was clipped by 2 bases and J by 5 bases, with 19 bases between them. The germline V gene encodes CDR1 SNHLY and CDR2 FYNNEI. The CDR3 sequence is CASSERRWVGQNNSPLHF. CDR3 DNA: TGTGCCAGCAGTGAAAGACGCTGGGTGGGACAAAATAATTCACCCCTCCACTTT.

The V gene is TRBV5-8, the J gene TRBJ2-5; TRBD1 matches at 7 bases. V was pared by 2 bases and J by 5 bases, with 6 bases of the junction left unmatched. This CDR3 has 14 residues. Germline values: CDR1 SGHTS, CDR2 YDEGEE. In DNA, the CDR3 is TGTGCCAGCAGCTTACAGGGGCCCCTGGAGACCCAGTACTTC. This encodes CASSLQGPLETQYF.

The chain joins TRBV10-3 to TRBJ1-2; D unclear. From germline, CDR1 is ENHRY and CDR2 SYGVKD. The CDR3 sequence is 14 residues long. V was shortened by 4 bases and J by 5 bases, with 14 bases between the two germline ends. Here the CDR3 reads CAISGAPSTYGYTF. In DNA, the CDR3 is TGTGCCATCAGTGGGGCACCATCGACATATGGCTACACCTTC.

The chain carries TRBV10-3 and TRBJ2-6; D possibly corresponds to TRBD1 (5 bases). Germline V gives CDR1 ENHRY, CDR2 SYGVKD. Trimming removed 7 bases at V and 0 bases at J, with 16 bases between. There are 17 residues in the CDR3. The CDR3 DNA sequence: TGTGCCATCAATGGGGCAGAGCTCCACTCTGGGGCCAACGTCCTGACTTTC. Translation gives CAINGAELHSGANVLTF.

The chain carries TRBV9 and TRBJ2-1, with 12 bases that match TRBD2. CDR3 size: 15 residues. Germline CDR1 reads SGDLS; CDR2 reads YYNGEE. The J segment lost 8 bases and the V segment lost 3 bases, leaving 6 bases of the junction unmatched. The DNA of the CDR3 is TGTGCCAGCAGCGCTAGCGGGGGGGCCTCTGATGAGCAGTTCTTC. It translates to CASSASGGASDEQFF.

This clone was picked up one time. The chain recombines TRBV2 with TRBJ2-2, with D perhaps matching TRBD1 (5 bases). Per the germline V gene, CDR1 is SNHLY and CDR2 is FYNNEI. This CDR3 is built from 14 residues. Trimming took off 4 bases at V and 1 base at J, with 7 bases between the two ends. CDR3 DNA: TGTGCCAGCAGTGCGCAGGGGAACACCGGGGAGCTGTTTTTT. This sequence encodes CASSAQGNTGELFF.

The V call is TRBV5-4, the J call TRBJ2-7; the match to TRBD1 covers 8 bases. The germline CDR1 and CDR2 sequences are SGHNT and YYREEE (reference sequence). Trimming removed 9 bases from V and 1 base from J; junction bases left unmatched: 6. The CDR3 length is 13 residues. CDR3 residues: CATTRQGSYEQYF. In DNA form, the CDR3 reads TGTGCCACGACGAGACAGGGGTCCTACGAGCAGTACTTC.

The genes are TRBV7-2 and TRBJ2-2; 10 bases fit TRBD2. Looked up from germline, CDR1 is SGHTA and CDR2 is FQGNSA. This CDR3 contains 17 residues. V lost 5 bases and J lost 4; bases outside the gene matches: 10. CDR3 nucleotides: TGTGCCAGCAGCCCTACTAGCGGGGCGTCCCGCACCGGGGAGCTGTTTTTT. This gives the protein CASSPTSGASRTGELFF. Full variable domain (missing parts from reference TRBV7-2 and TRBJ2-2): GAGVSQSPSNKVTEKGKDVELRCDPISGHTALYWYRQSLGQGLEFLIYFQGNSAPDKSGLPSDRFSAERTGGSVSTLTIQRTQQEDSAVYLCASSPTSGASRTGELFFGEGSRLTVL.

The CDR3 sequence is CATLGQGTDTQYF. The CDR3 coding sequence is TGTGCCACCCTGGGACAGGGAACAGATACGCAGTATTTT. The chain is built from TRBV10-3 and TRBJ2-3; TRBD1 matches at 9 bases. Trimming cost V 10 bases and J 3 bases; bases outside gene matches: 5. This CDR3 is 13 amino acids long. The germline CDR1 and CDR2 sequences are ENHRY and SYGVKD.

The chain links TRBV6-5 to TRBJ1-5; the D gene is possibly TRBD1 (5 bases). This CDR3 is built from 15 residues. The germline CDR1 and CDR2 sequences are MNHEY and SVGAGI. The V gene lost 4 bases and the J gene lost 7 bases, with 17 bases spanning the gap. The CDR3 sequence: CASSSQGQGGQPQHF. CDR3 in DNA: TGTGCCAGCAGTTCCCAAGGACAAGGAGGGCAGCCCCAGCATTTT.

This chain joins TRBV5-1 and TRBJ1-5, with D perhaps matching TRBD1 (5 bases). Germline CDR1 and CDR2: SGHRS and YFSETQ. V shed 4 bases and J shed 4 bases, with 9 bases lying between them. The CDR3 contains 13 residues. In DNA, the CDR3 is TGCGCCAGCAGCCCAGACAGTAATCAGCCCCAGCATTTT. Protein: CASSPDSNQPQHF. Full variable domain (missing parts from reference TRBV5-1 and TRBJ1-5): KAGVTQTPRYLIKTRGQQVTLSCSPISGHRSVSWYQQTPGQGLQFLFEYFSETQRNKGNFPGRFSGRQFSNSRSEMNVSTLELGDSALYLCASSPDSNQPQHFGDGTRLSIL.

This chain uses TRBV25-1 with TRBJ2-1; 9 bases align to TRBD1. CDR3 length: 15 amino acids. The junction had 4 bases not matched to a gene; V was cut back by 4 bases and J by 3 bases. CDR1 and CDR2 (germline): MGHDK, SYGVNS. In DNA, the CDR3 is TGTGCCAGCAGTGCACAGGGGGCTTTCTACAATGAGCAGTTCTTC. Its protein is CASSAQGAFYNEQFF.

The J gene is TRBJ1-2, the V gene TRBV18, with 8 positions matching TRBD1. The CDR3 loop spans 16 amino acids. The V and J ends lost 3 bases and 4 bases, in that order; junction bases with no gene match: 10. Germline loops: CDR1 KGHSH, CDR2 LQKENI. This chain's CDR3 is CASSPPTGQGGYGYTF. As DNA, the CDR3 is TGTGCCAGCTCACCTCCCACTGGACAGGGCGGCTATGGCTACACCTTC.

The V gene is TRBV3-1 (or the pseudogene TRBV3-2), the J gene TRBJ2-2; 7 bases are shared with TRBD2. CDR1 LGHDT and CDR2 YNNKEL come from the germline V gene (reference sequence). J lost 6 bases, V lost 2 bases, and 9 bases had no gene match. This CDR3 region has 16 residues. CDR3 sequence reads: CASSQRGRAGAGELFF. For the CDR3, the DNA is TGTGCCAGCAGCCAAAGAGGGAGGGCTGGGGCCGGGGAGCTGTTTTTT.

This clone was found a few times. J is TRBJ2-3 and V is TRBV7-2; TRBD2 matches 15 bases. The CDR3 consists of 18 residues. V lost 3 bases to trimming and J lost 6 bases; unmatched junction nucleotides: 10. The germline V gene encodes CDR1 SGHTA and CDR2 FQGNSA. The CDR3, as DNA: TGTGCCAGCAGCTTGTCGGGACTAGCGGGGGGCGATTGGGATACGCAGTATTTT. It yields the protein CASSLSGLAGGDWDTQYF. The whole variable domain, remainder taken from reference TRBV7-2 and TRBJ2-3, is GAGVSQSPSNKVTEKGKDVELRCDPISGHTALYWYRQSLGQGLEFLIYFQGNSAPDKSGLPSDRFSAERTGGSVSTLTIQRTQQEDSAVYLCASSLSGLAGGDWDTQYFGPGTRLTVL.

V is TRBV6-5 and J is TRBJ1-5, with TRBD1 matching over 8 bases. With V trimmed by 6 bases and J by 7 bases, 8 bases remained unmatched. Germline V lookup: CDR1 MNHEY, CDR2 SVGAGI. The CDR3 has 14 residues. The CDR3 nucleotides read TGTGCCAGCAGGACCGGACAGGGCCGGCAGCCCCAGCATTTT. It codes for CASRTGQGRQPQHF.

This clone was counted only a few times. This rearrangement joins TRBV12-5 to TRBJ2-7, with 10 bases lining up with TRBD1. Germline CDR1 LGHNT, CDR2 FRNRAP. Trimming took 5 bases from V and 1 from J; bases not matched to a gene: 8. This CDR3 has 16 residues. The CDR3 sequence: CASGQPTGQGSYEQYF. The CDR3 region has the DNA TGTGCTAGTGGTCAACCGACGGGACAGGGGTCCTACGAGCAGTACTTC.

The chain employs TRBV30 and TRBJ2-2; 10 bases align to TRBD2. V trimming: 2 bases; J trimming: 3 bases; junction bases outside the gene matches: 6. Germline CDR1 and CDR2: GTSNPN and SVGIG (reference sequence). The CDR3 length is 16 residues. CDR3 region: CAWSWLAGGYTGELFF. CDR3 nucleotide sequence: TGTGCCTGGAGTTGGTTAGCGGGGGGATACACCGGGGAGCTGTTTTTT.

This chain links TRBV30 with TRBJ2-3; 8 bases match TRBD1. This CDR3 is 15 amino acids long. Germline CDR1 reads GTSNPN; CDR2 reads SVGIG (reference sequence). The V gene end was trimmed by 5 bases and the J gene end by 4 bases; junction bases not matched to a gene: 11. The CDR3 is CAWDRGHQVSDTQYF. In DNA form, the CDR3 reads TGTGCCTGGGACAGGGGCCATCAGGTATCAGATACGCAGTATTTT.

The chain links TRBV5-1 to TRBJ1-2, with 9 bases matching TRBD1. This CDR3 spans 15 amino acids. The V gene's germline CDR1 is SGHRS and CDR2 YFSETQ. The ends lost 4 bases at V and 3 bases at J; junction bases unmatched: 7. The CDR3 loop is CASSHSWDRDYGYTF. CDR3 sequence (DNA): TGCGCCAGCAGCCACTCCTGGGACAGGGACTATGGCTACACCTTC.

CDR3 DNA sequence: TGTGCCAGCAGCCAAGGACTAGCGGGCACAGATACGCAGTATTTT. Its protein is CASSQGLAGTDTQYF. This chain links TRBV4-2 with TRBJ2-3, with 9 bases matching TRBD2. Losses at the gene ends were 1 base for V and 1 base for J; bases not matched to a gene: 0. CDR3 length: 15 amino acids. In germline, CDR1 is LGHNA, CDR2 YNFKEQ.

This sequence joins TRBV2 and TRBJ2-1; 9 positions match TRBD1. This CDR3 is 16 amino acids long. Trimming cost V 6 bases and J 5 bases; bases outside gene matches: 11. Per the germline V gene, CDR1 is SNHLY and CDR2 is FYNNEI. CDR3 sequence: CASRKQGAAIDNEQFF. For the CDR3, the DNA is TGTGCCAGCAGAAAACAGGGGGCAGCAATAGACAATGAGCAGTTCTTC.

This clone was found once. This chain links TRBV19 with TRBJ1-5; D gene unclear. CDR3 size: 14 residues. V shed 3 bases and J shed 3 bases, with 9 bases lying between them. Germline V gene lookup returns CDR1 LNHDA and CDR2 SQIVND (reference sequence). The chain's CDR3 is CASSMAVVNQPQHF. CDR3 DNA: TGTGCCAGTAGTATGGCGGTGGTCAATCAGCCCCAGCATTTT.

The chain employs TRBV19 and TRBJ2-7; 7 positions agree with TRBD1. Trimming cost V 5 bases and J 3 bases; bases outside gene matches: 4. The germline V gene encodes CDR1 LNHDA and CDR2 SQIVND (reference sequence). This CDR3 contains 13 residues. The CDR3 DNA reads TGTGCCAGTAGTGGAGACAGGGACTACGAGCAGTACTTC. Its protein product is CASSGDRDYEQYF. Using reference TRBV19 and TRBJ2-7 for the parts outside the CDR3, the full variable domain is DGGITQSPKYLFRKEGQNVTLSCEQNLNHDAMYWYRQDPGQGLRLIYYSQIVNDFQKGDIAEGYSVSREKKESFPLTVTSAQKNPTAFYLCASSGDRDYEQYFGPGTRLTVT.

This clone was detected only once. This chain joins TRBV19 and TRBJ1-1, with D perhaps matching TRBD1 (5 bases). Germline loops: CDR1 LNHDA, CDR2 SQIVND (reference sequence). Deletions cut 7 bases from V and 4 bases from J, with 13 bases between. The CDR3 sequence is 13 residues long. The CDR3 DNA sequence: TGTGCCAGTATGATCGGGGGAAGCACTGAAGCTTTCTTT. This gives the protein CASMIGGSTEAFF.

The rearrangement uses TRBV10-2 and TRBJ1-1, with D unresolved. Germline assignment: CDR1 WSHSY and CDR2 SAAADI. The V gene lost 7 bases and the J gene lost 8 bases, with 14 bases spanning the gap. This CDR3 has 12 residues. Here the CDR3 reads CASNEGRLEAFF. The CDR3 DNA follows: TGCGCCAGCAACGAGGGTCGCTTAGAAGCTTTCTTT.